What follows describes a single T cell receptor beta chain. Its antigen remains unknown. The sample belongs to a study of CD8 T cells in ankylosing spondylitis. The junction had 9 bases not matched to a gene; V was cut back by 11 bases and J by 7 bases. Germline CDR1 is MGHRA and CDR2 is YSYEKL. The CDR3 is 14 residues long. Each TCR beta library was made by quantitative 5'-RACE that incorporated molecular barcodes. TCRdb reanalysed the 5' RACE reads using MiXCR and keeps one entry per CDR3 protein. The profile shows 350,000 to 550,000 distinct CDR3 sequences, more than 25% of them singletons. Study-level results: Characteristic, it appeared, of ankylosing spondylitis blood was a TCR beta motif of eight highly homologous variants. Reportedly, significant enrichment of disease-linked clones occurred in matched ankylosing spondylitis synovial fluid. Disease-linked clones displayed a CD8+ phenotype and appeared relatively rarely in peripheral blood.

Source material: blood, either unsorted or a sorted T cell fraction (not recorded which). The TCR sequence derives from a male donor with ankylosing spondylitis. The chain uses TRBV4-1 and TRBJ2-2; 11 positions agree with TRBD2. DNA for the CDR3: TGCGCCTCTGGGCGACTAGCGGGAAGCGGGGAGCTGTTTTTT. Translation gives CASGRLAGSGELFF.